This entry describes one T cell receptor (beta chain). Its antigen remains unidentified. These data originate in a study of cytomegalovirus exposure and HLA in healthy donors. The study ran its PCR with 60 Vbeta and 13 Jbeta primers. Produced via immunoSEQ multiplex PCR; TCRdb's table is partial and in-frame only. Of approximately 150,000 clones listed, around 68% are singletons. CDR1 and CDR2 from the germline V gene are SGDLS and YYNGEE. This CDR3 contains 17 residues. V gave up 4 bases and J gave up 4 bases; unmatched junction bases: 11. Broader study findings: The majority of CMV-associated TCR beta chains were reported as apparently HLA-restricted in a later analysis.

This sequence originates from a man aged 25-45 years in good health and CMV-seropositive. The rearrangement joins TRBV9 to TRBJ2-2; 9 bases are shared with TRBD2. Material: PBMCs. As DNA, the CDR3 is TGTGCCAGCAGCCCTCGGGCGCGGGAGGGCGGCACCGGGGAGCTGTTTTTT. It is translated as CASSPRAREGGTGELFF. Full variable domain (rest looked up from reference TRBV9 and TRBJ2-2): DSGVTQTPKHLITATGQRVTLRCSPRSGDLSVYWYQQSLDQGLQFLIQYYNGEERAKGNILERFSAQQFPDLHSELNLSSLELGDSALYFCASSPRAREGGTGELFFGEGSRLTVL.